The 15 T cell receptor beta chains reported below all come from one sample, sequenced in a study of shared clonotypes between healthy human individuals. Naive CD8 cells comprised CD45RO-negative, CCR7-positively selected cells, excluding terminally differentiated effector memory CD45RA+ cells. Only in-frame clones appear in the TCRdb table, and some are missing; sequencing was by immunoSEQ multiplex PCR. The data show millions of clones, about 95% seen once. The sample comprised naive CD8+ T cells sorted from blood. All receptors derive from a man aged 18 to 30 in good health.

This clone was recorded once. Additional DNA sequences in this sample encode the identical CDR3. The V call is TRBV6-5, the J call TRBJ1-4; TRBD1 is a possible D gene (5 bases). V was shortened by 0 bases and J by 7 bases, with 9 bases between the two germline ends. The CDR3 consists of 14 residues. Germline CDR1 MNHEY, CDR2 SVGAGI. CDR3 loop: CASSYSPQGEKLFF. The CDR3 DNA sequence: TGTGCCAGCAGTTACTCGCCCCAGGGTGAAAAACTGTTTTTT.

The chain's CDR3 is CASSLNGYEQYF. The CDR3 DNA sequence: TGTGCCAGCAGCTTAAACGGCTACGAGCAGTACTTC. The chain carries TRBV11-1 and TRBJ2-7; D unclear. V was cut by 2 bases and J by 3 bases, with 5 bases left in between. The CDR3 length is 12 residues. Per germline, CDR1 SGHAT and CDR2 FQDESV (reference sequence).

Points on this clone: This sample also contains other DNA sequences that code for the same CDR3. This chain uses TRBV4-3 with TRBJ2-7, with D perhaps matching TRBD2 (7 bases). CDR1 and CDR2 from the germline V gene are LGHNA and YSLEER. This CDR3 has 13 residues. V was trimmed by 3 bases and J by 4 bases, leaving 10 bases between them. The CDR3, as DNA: TGCGCCAGCAGCCAGGGGGGGCATTACGAGCAGTACTTC. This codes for CASSQGGHYEQYF.

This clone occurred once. CDR3: CASSLGLTGPIGRTEAFF. CDR3 nucleotide sequence: TGCGCCAGCAGCTTGGGGCTGACAGGCCCCATCGGAAGGACTGAAGCTTTCTTT. V and J are TRBV5-1 and TRBJ1-1; a weak D match, TRBD1 (6 bases). V was clipped by 0 bases and J by 5 bases, with 23 bases between them. Per germline, CDR1 SGHRS and CDR2 YFSETQ. The CDR3 has 18 amino acids.

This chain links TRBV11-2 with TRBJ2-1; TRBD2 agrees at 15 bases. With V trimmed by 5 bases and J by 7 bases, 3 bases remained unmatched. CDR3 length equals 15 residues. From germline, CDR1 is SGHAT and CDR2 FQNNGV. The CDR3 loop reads CASSHGTSGRNEQFF. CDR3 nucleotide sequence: TGTGCCAGCAGCCACGGGACTAGCGGGAGGAATGAGCAGTTCTTC.

The DNA for the CDR3 is TGTGCCAGCAGGGAAAGCTCCTATAATTCACCCCTCCACTTT. This codes for CASRESSYNSPLHF. The rearrangement links TRBV6-5 to TRBJ1-6; D gene uncertain. The CDR3 runs to 14 residues. The V and J ends lost 6 bases and 0 bases respectively, with 6 bases between them. Germline loops: CDR1 MNHEY, CDR2 SVGAGI.

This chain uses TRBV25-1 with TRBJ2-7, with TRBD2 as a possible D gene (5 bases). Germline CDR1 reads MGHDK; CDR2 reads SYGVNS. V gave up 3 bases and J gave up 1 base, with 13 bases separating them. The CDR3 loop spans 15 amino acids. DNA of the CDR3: TGTGCCAGCAGTGATCAGGACTGGTCTTCCTACGAGCAGTACTTC. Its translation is CASSDQDWSSYEQYF.

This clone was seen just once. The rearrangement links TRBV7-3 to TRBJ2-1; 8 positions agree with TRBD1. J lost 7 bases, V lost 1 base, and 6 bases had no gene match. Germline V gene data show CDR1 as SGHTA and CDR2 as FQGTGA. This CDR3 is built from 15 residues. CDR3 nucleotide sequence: TGTGCCAGCAGCTTAATTCAGGGGGCTGAAAATGAGCAGTTCTTC. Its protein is CASSLIQGAENEQFF.

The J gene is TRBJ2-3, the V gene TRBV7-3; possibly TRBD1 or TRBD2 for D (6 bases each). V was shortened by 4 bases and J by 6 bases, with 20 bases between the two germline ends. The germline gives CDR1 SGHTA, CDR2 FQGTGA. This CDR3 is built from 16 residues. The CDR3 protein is CASSSIGSGGFDTQYF. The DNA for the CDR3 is TGTGCCAGCAGCTCCATCGGATCCGGGGGCTTTGATACGCAGTATTTT.

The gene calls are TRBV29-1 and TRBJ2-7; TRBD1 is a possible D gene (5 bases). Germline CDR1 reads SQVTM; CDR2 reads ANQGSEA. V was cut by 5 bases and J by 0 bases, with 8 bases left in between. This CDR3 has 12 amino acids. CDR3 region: CSVHDSSYEQYF. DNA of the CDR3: TGCAGCGTTCACGACAGCTCCTACGAGCAGTACTTC.

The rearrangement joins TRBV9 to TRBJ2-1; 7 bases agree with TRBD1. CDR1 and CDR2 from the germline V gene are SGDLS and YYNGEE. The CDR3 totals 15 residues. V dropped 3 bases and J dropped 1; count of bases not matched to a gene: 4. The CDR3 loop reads CASSATGISYNEQFF. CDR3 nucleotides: TGTGCCAGCAGCGCGACAGGGATATCCTACAATGAGCAGTTCTTC. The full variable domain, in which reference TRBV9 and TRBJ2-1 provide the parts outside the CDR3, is DSGVTQTPKHLITATGQRVTLRCSPRSGDLSVYWYQQSLDQGLQFLIQYYNGEERAKGNILERFSAQQFPDLHSELNLSSLELGDSALYFCASSATGISYNEQFFGPGTRLTVL.

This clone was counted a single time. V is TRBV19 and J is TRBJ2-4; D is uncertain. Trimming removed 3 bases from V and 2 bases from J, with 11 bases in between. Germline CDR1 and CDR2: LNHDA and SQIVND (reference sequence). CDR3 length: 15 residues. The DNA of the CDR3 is TGTGCCAGTAGTATGCTTCCCGTGACCAAAAACATTCAGTACTTC. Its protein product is CASSMLPVTKNIQYF.

CDR3 DNA: TGTGCCAGCAGCCAGGACAGGGTGGCTGGCTACACCTTC. Its protein is CASSQDRVAGYTF. This sequence joins TRBV7-2 and TRBJ1-2; 8 nucleotides line up with TRBD1. V lost 5 bases, J lost 7 bases, and 6 bases stayed unmatched. This CDR3 region has 13 residues. Germline CDR1 is SGHTA and CDR2 is FQGNSA.

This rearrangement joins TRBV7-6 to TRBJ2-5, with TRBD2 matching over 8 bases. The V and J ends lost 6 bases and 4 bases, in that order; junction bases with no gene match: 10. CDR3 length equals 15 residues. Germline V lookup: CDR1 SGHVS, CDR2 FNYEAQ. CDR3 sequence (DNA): TGTGCCAGCAGGGCCGAGCGGGGGCCTGGAGAGACCCAGTACTTC. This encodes CASRAERGPGETQYF.

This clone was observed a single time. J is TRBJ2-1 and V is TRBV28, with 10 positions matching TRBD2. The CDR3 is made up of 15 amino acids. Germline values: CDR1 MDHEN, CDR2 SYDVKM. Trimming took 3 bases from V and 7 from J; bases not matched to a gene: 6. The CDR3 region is CASSLERGGLNEQFF. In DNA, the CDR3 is TGTGCCAGCAGTTTGGAGCGGGGGGGCCTGAATGAGCAGTTCTTC.